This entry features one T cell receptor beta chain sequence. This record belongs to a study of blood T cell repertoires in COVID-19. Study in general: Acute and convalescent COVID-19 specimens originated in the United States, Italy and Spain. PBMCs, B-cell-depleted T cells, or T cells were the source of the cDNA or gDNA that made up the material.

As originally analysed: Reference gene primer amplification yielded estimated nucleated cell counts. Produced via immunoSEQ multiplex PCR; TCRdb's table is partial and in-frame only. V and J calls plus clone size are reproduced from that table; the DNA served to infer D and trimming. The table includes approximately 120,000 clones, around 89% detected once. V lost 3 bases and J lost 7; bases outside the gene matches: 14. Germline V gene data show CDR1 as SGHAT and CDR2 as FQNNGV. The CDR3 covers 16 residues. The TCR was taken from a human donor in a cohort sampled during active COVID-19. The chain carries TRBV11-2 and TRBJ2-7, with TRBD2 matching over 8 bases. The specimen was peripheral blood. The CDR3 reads CASSLVSSGPSREQYF. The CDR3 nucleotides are TGTGCCAGCAGCTTGGTATCTAGCGGGCCGTCTAGGGAGCAGTACTTC.